The clone carrying this T cell receptor beta chain was detected only a few times. Its matching antigen is unknown. This entry comes from a study of vaccination and CD4 T cells after COVID-19. Looking at the study overall: Post-COVID draws came a median around 100 days after diagnosis (range 35 to 161).

Sequencing of DNA taken from cultured CD4+ T cells relied on the Oncomine TCR Beta short-read assay. TCRdb re-derived calls from the PCR reads in MiXCR, one entry per CDR3 protein. This table holds approximately 2,000 distinct CDR3 sequences, approximately 20% found once. The treatment here: roughly 10-day PBMC culture with coronavirus spike peptide pools or control peptides (ViraFEST assay). The collection of CD4+ T cells from the unexposed donor took place before the COVID-19 pandemic (2011-2018). It was SARS-CoV-2 S/N and four cold-coronavirus spikes that probed unexposed-donor CD4+ T cells, cells permitting. The sample was CD4+ T cells from blood, cultured in vitro. The receptor's source is a human donor in good health.

The CDR3 spells CASSLYGTGVGYTF. For the CDR3, the DNA is TGTGCCAGCAGTCTGTACGGGACAGGGGTCGGCTACACCTTC. The chain carries TRBV6-2 or TRBV6-3 and TRBJ1-2; TRBD1 agrees at 10 bases. This CDR3 is 14 amino acids long. Germline CDR1 MNHEY, CDR2 SVGEGT. J lost 8 bases, V lost 5 bases, and 8 bases had no gene match.